This note documents a single T cell receptor beta chain sequence. Sequencing used immunoSEQ multiplex PCR; TCRdb keeps in-frame clones, though not all of them. The sample carries 350,000 to 450,000 clones, around 87% recorded once. The sample belongs to a study of blood T cell repertoires in COVID-19. V was shortened by 5 bases and J by 5 bases, with 9 bases between the two germline ends. The CDR3 totals 12 residues. Germline CDR1 and CDR2: LNHDA and SQIVND (reference sequence). Researchers sorted participants into cohorts using their self-reported clinical history. This TCR derives from a man aged 35 to 55 in a cohort exposed to, infected with or recovered from COVID-19 (not recorded which). The sample consisted of PBMCs or T cells enriched from blood (not recorded which). The chain carries TRBV19 and TRBJ1-2; possible D gene TRBD1, 5 bases. The CDR3 nucleotides read TGTGCCAGTAGTGACAGCAAATATGGCTACACCTTC. Its translation is CASSDSKYGYTF. Combining the CDR3 with reference TRBV19 and TRBJ1-2 gives the whole variable domain DGGITQSPKYLFRKEGQNVTLSCEQNLNHDAMYWYRQDPGQGLRLIYYSQIVNDFQKGDIAEGYSVSREKKESFPLTVTSAQKNPTAFYLCASSDSKYGYTFGSGTRLTVV.